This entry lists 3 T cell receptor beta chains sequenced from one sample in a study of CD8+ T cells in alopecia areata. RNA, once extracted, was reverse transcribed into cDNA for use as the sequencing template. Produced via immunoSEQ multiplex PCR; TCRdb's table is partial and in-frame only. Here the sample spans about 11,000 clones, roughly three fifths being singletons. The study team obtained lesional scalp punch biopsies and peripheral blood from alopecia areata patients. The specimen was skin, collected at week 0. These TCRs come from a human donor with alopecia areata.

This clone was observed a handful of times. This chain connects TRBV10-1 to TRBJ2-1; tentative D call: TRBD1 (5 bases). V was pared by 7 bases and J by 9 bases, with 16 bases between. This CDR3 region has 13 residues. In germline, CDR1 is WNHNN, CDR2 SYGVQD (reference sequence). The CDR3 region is CASTRARATEQFF. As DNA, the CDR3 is TGCGCCAGCACCCGGGCCAGGGCCACTGAGCAGTTCTTC.

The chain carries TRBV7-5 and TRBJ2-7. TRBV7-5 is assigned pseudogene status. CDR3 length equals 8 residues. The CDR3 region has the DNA TGTGTGACCTACGAGCAGTACTTC. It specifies CVTYEQYF.

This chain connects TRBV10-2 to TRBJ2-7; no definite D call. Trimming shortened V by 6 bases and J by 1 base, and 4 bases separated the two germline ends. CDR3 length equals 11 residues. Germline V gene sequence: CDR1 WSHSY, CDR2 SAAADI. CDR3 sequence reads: CASRGSYEQYF. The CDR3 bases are TGCGCCAGCAGGGGATCCTACGAGCAGTACTTC.